This entry features one TCR beta chain sequence. Germline is not matched at one junction end, which may reflect a read error. This sample is part of a study of CD8 T cells in ankylosing spondylitis. With molecular barcodes, quantitative 5'-RACE was used to make the TCR beta libraries. MiXCR was run by TCRdb on the 5' RACE reads, yielding one entry per CDR3 protein. The sample lists 120,000 or so distinct CDR3 sequences, about an eighth occurring once. The CDR3 is made up of 23 amino acids. CDR1 KGHDR and CDR2 SFDVKD come from the germline V gene. The chain couples TRBV24-1 to TRBJ1-1, with D possibly TRBD1 on 6 matching bases. Sequencing input: blood, either unsorted or a sorted T cell fraction (not recorded which). The TCR originated in a female donor with ankylosing spondylitis or in good health (not recorded which). The CDR3 bases are TGTGCCGCCAGTGATTTGCATGTGGTAGGGAAATGGTCAGGGGCAGGCGAAGGCACTGAAGCTTTCTTT. This gives the protein CAASDLHVVGKWSGAGEGTEAFF.